This TCR beta chain was identified in a study of T-cell memory formation after mild COVID-19. The TCR alpha and TCR beta cDNA libraries, bearing sample barcodes and UMIs, were generated by 5'RACE using constant-segment primers. In TCRdb, the 5' RACE reads were re-called with MiXCR into one record per CDR3 protein. Of approximately 440,000 distinct CDR3 sequences in the sample, about 20% were seen once. Between the trimmed V and J ends, which lost 5 bases and 1 base, there was a span of 6 bases. This CDR3 contains 12 residues. CDR1 and CDR2 from the germline V gene are SGHRS and YFSETQ. Material: PBMCs or a T cell subset sorted from them (not recorded which). The gene calls are TRBV5-1 and TRBJ2-5; TRBD1 is a possible D gene (5 bases). This sequence originates from an adult woman who had mild COVID-19 (a few samples of this study predate the infection). Cell type and time point are not known. CDR3 coding DNA: TGCGCCAGCAGACAGGCCCAAGAGACCCAGTACTTC. This sequence encodes CASRQAQETQYF.